Sequencing of this T cell receptor (beta chain) was carried out in a study of technical replicates of blood from four donors. In its sample, this clone was seen once. The repertoire was sequenced with immunoSEQ multiplex PCR; TCRdb's copy has only in-frame clones and lacks some. The table includes under 20,000 clones, approximately 90% detected once. The germline CDR1 and CDR2 sequences are SGHRS and YFSETQ. The V gene lost 4 bases and the J gene lost 4 bases, with 17 bases spanning the gap. The CDR3 sequence is 15 residues long. Specimen: PBMCs. This chain connects TRBV5-1 to TRBJ1-2; D unresolved. This clonotype originated in a human donor in good health. The CDR3 DNA reads as TGCGCCAGCAGCCCCTCGAGTAGGGCGGGCTATGGCTACACCTTC. Encoded protein: CASSPSSRAGYGYTF.